The T cell receptor (beta chain) described here comes from a study of T cell changes during pregnancy in multiple sclerosis. Using immunoSEQ multiplex PCR, the repertoire was profiled, and TCRdb retains in-frame clones only, with some absent. In the table there are 70,000 to 75,000 clones, roughly 92% of which are singletons. The TCR comes from a female donor with multiple sclerosis, enrolled in a pregnancy study. The sequencing used peripheral blood, collected in the second trimester of pregnancy.

This CDR3 reads CASSLEGYYGYTF. The CDR3 DNA sequence: TGTGCCAGCAGTTTAGAGGGCTACTATGGCTACACCTTC. The chain links TRBV28 to TRBJ1-2; unclear D gene. Trimming pared 2 bases from V and 3 bases from J, leaving 7 bases between. The length of the CDR3 is 13 residues. Germline V lookup: CDR1 MDHEN, CDR2 SYDVKM.